These 13 T cell receptor beta chains originate from one sample sequenced in a study of blood T cell repertoires in COVID-19 (TCRdb year 2020). Receptors were amplified or captured by the immunoSEQ multiplex PCR assay. TCRdb limited this immuneACCESS table to in-frame rearrangements with V and J called. A share of clones is missing; checked studies link under half to unresolved V genes, and the rest is unexplained. Recorded for this sample are more than 10,000 clones; roughly 89% of them occurred a single time. The ten most abundant clones make up roughly a tenth of the sample. The specimen sequenced was peripheral blood. Source of these receptors: a human donor in a cohort sampled during active COVID-19.

The chain joins TRBV28 to TRBJ2-3; 9 bases line up with TRBD2. Looked up from germline, CDR1 is MDHEN and CDR2 is SYDVKM. This CDR3 has 15 amino acids. The junction had 9 bases not matched to a gene; V was cut back by 5 bases and J by 6 bases. The CDR3, as DNA: TGTGCCAGCAGTCCCCCCGGACTAGCGTTGGATACGCAGTATTTT. Translating it yields CASSPPGLALDTQYF.

This clone was counted between two and nine times. The V call is TRBV5-4, the J call TRBJ2-1, with 8 bases fitting TRBD2. After removal of 4 bases from V and 7 bases from J, the junction contained 7 bases not matched to a gene. Germline CDR1 is SGHNT and CDR2 is YYREEE (reference sequence). The CDR3 spans 14 residues. The CDR3 bases are TGTGCCAGCAGCCCGGGACTAGTAGGGAATGAGCAGTTCTTC. Translated, it gives CASSPGLVGNEQFF. The variable domain in full, completed from reference TRBV5-4 and TRBJ2-1, reads ETGVTQSPTHLIKTRGQQVTLRCSSQSGHNTVSWYQQALGQGPQFIFQYYREEENGRGNFPPRFSGLQFPNYSSELNVNALELDDSALYLCASSPGLVGNEQFFGPGTRLTVL.

The rearrangement joins TRBV9 to TRBJ2-1; 8 bases agree with TRBD1. The CDR3 length is 17 residues. Germline values: CDR1 SGDLS, CDR2 YYNGEE. The ends lost 0 bases at V and 2 bases at J; junction bases unmatched: 7. In nucleotides, the CDR3 is TGTGCCAGCAGCGTAGCCAGGACAGGGCAGCCCTACAATGAGCAGTTCTTC. It translates to CASSVARTGQPYNEQFF. Filled out from reference TRBV9 and TRBJ2-1, the complete variable domain reads DSGVTQTPKHLITATGQRVTLRCSPRSGDLSVYWYQQSLDQGLQFLIQYYNGEERAKGNILERFSAQQFPDLHSELNLSSLELGDSALYFCASSVARTGQPYNEQFFGPGTRLTVL.

The V and J genes are TRBV11-3 and TRBJ2-5, with D perhaps TRBD2 (7 bases). Trimming stripped 5 bases from V and 7 bases from J, with 26 bases between. CDR3 length equals 17 residues. The germline CDR1 and CDR2 sequences are SGHNT and YENEEA. The CDR3 coding sequence is TGTGCCAGCAGCCCAAACCCCAATGGGGGGGCTCATTTGACCCAGTACTTC. The encoded protein is CASSPNPNGGAHLTQYF.

The chain uses TRBV28 and TRBJ2-2; TRBD1 might be the D (6 bases). V lost 3 bases and J 4 bases, leaving 9 bases between the germline ends. The CDR3 is 14 amino acids. Germline CDR1 MDHEN, CDR2 SYDVKM. CDR3 DNA sequence: TGTGCCAGCAGTTTCCGACAGGCCACCGGGGAGCTGTTTTTT. Residues: CASSFRQATGELFF.

V is TRBV6-2 or TRBV6-3 and J is TRBJ1-2, with 8 bases lining up with TRBD1. Germline V gene lookup returns CDR1 MNHEY and CDR2 SVGEGT. This CDR3 region has 15 residues. J was trimmed by 4 bases and V by 4 bases; bases with no gene match: 8. The CDR3 protein is CASSSEAGGAYGYTF. Written as DNA, the CDR3 is TGTGCCAGCAGTTCCGAGGCAGGGGGCGCCTATGGCTACACCTTC.

The chain employs TRBV10-3 and TRBJ2-6, with D possibly being TRBD1 (6 bases). Per germline, CDR1 ENHRY and CDR2 SYGVKD. The V and J ends lost 10 bases and 1 base respectively, with 14 bases between them. There are 15 residues in the CDR3. DNA of the CDR3: TGTGCCACAATGGACAGTAAGTCTGGGGCCAACGTCCTGACTTTC. This gives the protein CATMDSKSGANVLTF.

With respect to this clone: Its ends do not fully match the called genes, so a read error is possible. The sample carries other DNA sequences with the same CDR3. The chain has TRBV29-1 and TRBJ1-4, with TRBD1 matching over 7 bases. Per the germline V gene, CDR1 is SQVTM and CDR2 is ANQGSEA. The CDR3 length is 14 residues. This chain's CDR3 is CSVENRGNNEKLFF. Here the CDR3 DNA reads TGCAGTGTTGAGAACAGGGGAAACAATGAAAAACTGTTTTTT.

The V call is TRBV29-1, the J call TRBJ2-7, with D tentatively TRBD2 (5 bases). Per germline, CDR1 SQVTM and CDR2 ANQGSEA. With 5 bases removed from V and 5 bases from J, the gap between germline ends came to 16 bases. The CDR3 consists of 13 residues. DNA for the CDR3: TGCAGCGTTCAGTTGCGGGTCGGCAACGAGCAGTACTTC. The encoded protein is CSVQLRVGNEQYF.

The V call is TRBV15, the J call TRBJ2-3, with 11 bases that match TRBD2. Trimming took 0 bases from V and 4 from J; bases not matched to a gene: 6. Germline values: CDR1 LNHNV, CDR2 YYDKDF (reference sequence). CDR3 size: 17 residues. The CDR3 here is CATSRDPRTSGPDTQYF. The CDR3 DNA reads TGTGCCACCAGCAGAGATCCCCGGACTAGCGGGCCAGATACGCAGTATTTT.

The table lists this clone with a count of one. V is TRBV24-1 and J is TRBJ2-3, with TRBD2 matching 12 bases. CDR1 is KGHDR, CDR2 SFDVKD, per germline. The CDR3 length is 17 residues. V was pared by 4 bases and J by 4 bases, with 8 bases of the junction left unmatched. The DNA of the CDR3 is TGTGCCACCAGTGAACTAGCGGGGGGAGGGGACCCAGATACGCAGTATTTT. This sequence encodes CATSELAGGGDPDTQYF.

The chain's CDR3 is CAWSFPVRGDRDEQYF. CDR3 DNA: TGTGCCTGGAGTTTTCCAGTGCGGGGGGATAGAGACGAGCAGTACTTC. The V call is TRBV30, the J call TRBJ2-7; 8 bases match TRBD2. V was clipped by 2 bases and J by 5 bases; unmatched bases: 14. Germline V lookup: CDR1 GTSNPN, CDR2 SVGIG (reference sequence). CDR3 size: 16 residues.

The chain combines TRBV25-1 with TRBJ2-3; 9 bases map to TRBD1. CDR1 is MGHDK, CDR2 SYGVNS, per germline. The CDR3 is 15 residues long. Trimming cost V 2 bases and J 2 bases; bases outside gene matches: 2. The CDR3 sequence is CASSEGTGNTDTQYF. CDR3 coding DNA: TGTGCCAGCAGTGAAGGGACAGGGAACACAGATACGCAGTATTTT.